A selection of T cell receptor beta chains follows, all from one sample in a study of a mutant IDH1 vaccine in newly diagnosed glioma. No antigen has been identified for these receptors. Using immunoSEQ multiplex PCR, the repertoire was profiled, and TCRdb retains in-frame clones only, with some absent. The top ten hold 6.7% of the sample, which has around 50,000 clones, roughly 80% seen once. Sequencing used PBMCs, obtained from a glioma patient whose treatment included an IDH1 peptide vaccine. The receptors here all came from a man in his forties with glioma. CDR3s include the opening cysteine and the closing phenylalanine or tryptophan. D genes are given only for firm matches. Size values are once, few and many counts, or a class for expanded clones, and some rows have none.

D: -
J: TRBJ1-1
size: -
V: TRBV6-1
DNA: TGTGCCAGCAGTGTTCGGGGGGTGAACACTGAAGCTTTCTTT
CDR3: CASSVRGVNTEAFF

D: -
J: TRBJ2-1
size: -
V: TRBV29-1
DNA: TGCAGCGGGAACCGGGACACGATGGCAAATGAGCAGTTCTTC
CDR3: CSGNRDTMANEQFF

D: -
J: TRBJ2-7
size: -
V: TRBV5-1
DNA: TGCGCCAGCAGCTTGGACGGTCCTGGGCAGTACTTC
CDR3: CASSLDGPGQYF

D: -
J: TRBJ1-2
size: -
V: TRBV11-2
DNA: TGTGCCAGCAGGTCCTTGGGCGGAGCTAACTATGGCTACACCTTC
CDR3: CASRSLGGANYGYTF

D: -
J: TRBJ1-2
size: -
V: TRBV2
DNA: TGTGCCAGCACCCGGGGCGTTGCCTATGGCTACACCTTC
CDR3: CASTRGVAYGYTF

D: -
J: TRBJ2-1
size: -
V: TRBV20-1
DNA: TGCAGTACACAGGGTGGGGGTGAGCAGTTCTTC
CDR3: CSTQGGGEQFF

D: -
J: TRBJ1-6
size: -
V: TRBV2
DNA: TGTGCCAGCAATGACGGAAATTCACCCCTCCACTTT
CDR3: CASNDGNSPLHF

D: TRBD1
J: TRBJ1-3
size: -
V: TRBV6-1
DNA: TGTGCCAGCAGTAGACAGGGAGAGGTCGGAAACACCATATATTTT
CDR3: CASSRQGEVGNTIYF

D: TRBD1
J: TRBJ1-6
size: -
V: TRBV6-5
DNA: TGTGCCAGCAGTTACGGGTGGACAGGGAATTCACCCCTCCACTTT
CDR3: CASSYGWTGNSPLHF

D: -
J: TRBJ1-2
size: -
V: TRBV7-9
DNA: TGTGCCAGCACCCCCTGGACAGAAGGGTATGGCTACACCTTC
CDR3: CASTPWTEGYGYTF

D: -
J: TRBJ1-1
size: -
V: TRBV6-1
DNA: TGTGCCAGCAGTGAAGGGAGGAGCCCTGAAGCTTTCTTT
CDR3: CASSEGRSPEAFF

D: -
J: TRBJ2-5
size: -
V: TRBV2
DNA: TGTGCCAGCAGTGAAGAGCAGGGGTTACGAGAGACCCAGTACTTC
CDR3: CASSEEQGLRETQYF

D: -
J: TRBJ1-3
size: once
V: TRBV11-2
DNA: TGTGCCAGCAGCTTATCCTACGGGGTTGGAAACACCATATATTTT
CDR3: CASSLSYGVGNTIYF

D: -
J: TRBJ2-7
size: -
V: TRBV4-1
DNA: TGCGCCAGCAGCCAAGATGACAGTTGGATCGAGCAGTACTTC
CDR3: CASSQDDSWIEQYF

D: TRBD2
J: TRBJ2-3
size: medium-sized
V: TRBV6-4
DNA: TGTGCCAGCAGTGACCGTAGCGGGGGGGGCACAGATACGCAGTATTTT
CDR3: CASSDRSGGGTDTQYF

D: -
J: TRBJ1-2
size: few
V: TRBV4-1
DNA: TGCGCCAGCAGCCCAAGATCGGACGAGCTAAGACCCTATGGCTACACCTTC
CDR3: CASSPRSDELRPYGYTF

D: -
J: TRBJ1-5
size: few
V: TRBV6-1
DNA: TGTGCCAGCAGTGACAGCGGCCAGCGGCCCCAGCATTTT
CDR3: CASSDSGQRPQHF

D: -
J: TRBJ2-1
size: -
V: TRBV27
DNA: TGTGCCAGCAGTCAGGGACACGGAAAGTCCTACAATGAGCAGTTCTTC
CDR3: CASSQGHGKSYNEQFF

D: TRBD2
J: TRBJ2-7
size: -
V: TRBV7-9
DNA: TGTGCCAGCAACGCGGGAGGTTACGAGCAGTACTTC
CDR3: CASNAGGYEQYF

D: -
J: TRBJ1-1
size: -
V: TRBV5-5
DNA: TGTGCCAGCAGCTTCGGCAGGAAGAACACTGAAGCTTTCTTT
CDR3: CASSFGRKNTEAFF

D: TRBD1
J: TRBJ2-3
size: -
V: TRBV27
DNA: TGTGCCAGCAGTCTCCGGCGCAGGGGGCAGTTCGAAGATACGCAGTATTTT
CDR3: CASSLRRRGQFEDTQYF

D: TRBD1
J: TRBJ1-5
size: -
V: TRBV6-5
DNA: TGTGCCAGCAGTTACTCGGGACAGGGAATGTGGCCCCAGCATTTT
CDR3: CASSYSGQGMWPQHF